The entry below gives a single T cell receptor beta chain sequence along with its context. The antigen is undetermined. The CDR3 extends over 17 amino acids. Losses at the gene ends were 6 bases for V and 4 bases for J; bases not matched to a gene: 13. CDR1 is LNHDA, CDR2 SQIVND, per germline (reference sequence). This sample is part of a study of OX40 agonist ivuxolimab in advanced cancers. Study in general: Three patients had partial responses: one hepatocellular carcinoma, two cutaneous melanoma. Whole-study findings and limits: Both CD4+ and CD8+ T cell populations in blood had undergone clonal expansion by week 6 at 0.1 to 3.0 mg/kg. Some nonresponders additionally presented with little normalized T-cell clonal expansion.

The repertoire was sequenced with immunoSEQ multiplex PCR; TCRdb's copy has only in-frame clones and lacks some. This sample yields approximately 26,000 clones, of which about 90% are seen a single time; roughly 15% belongs to the top ten. The sequenced sample was CD4+ or CD8+ T cells sorted from blood, obtained in a trial of the OX40 agonist ivuxolimab. The chain uses TRBV19 and TRBJ2-1, with TRBD1 matching over 9 bases. The TCR sequence derives from an adult with an advanced solid tumor such as melanoma, head and neck, liver or kidney cancer. The CDR3 region has the DNA TGTGCCAGTAGAAATACAGTCAACAGGGGGCGGTACAATGAGCAGTTCTTC. This codes for CASRNTVNRGRYNEQFF.